This T cell receptor beta chain derives from a study of CD4 T cell repertoires in COVID-19. CDR1 MNHEY and CDR2 SVGAGI come from the germline V gene. V was shortened by 10 bases and J by 0 bases, with 10 bases between the two germline ends. CDR3 length: 13 amino acids. Clones were sequenced by immunoSEQ multiplex PCR, and TCRdb holds only the in-frame ones, with some missing. The sample carries 60,000 to 90,000 clones, 83% recorded once. Sample: CD4+ T cells from peripheral blood, taken after recovery from COVID-19. The chain couples TRBV6-5 to TRBJ2-1, with D unclear. This clonotype originated in a human donor who had COVID-19. The CDR3 DNA follows: TGTGCCACCGATAAAAACTCCTACAATGAGCAGTTCTTC. It is translated as CATDKNSYNEQFF.